This T cell receptor (beta chain) was sequenced for a study of T cell responses to AZD1222 COVID-19 vaccine. The CDR3 is made up of 14 amino acids. Trimming shortened V by 8 bases and J by 0 bases, and 13 bases separated the two germline ends. The germline V gene encodes CDR1 MNHEY and CDR2 SVGAGI. In regard to this clone: What it binds is not known.

Study findings and constraints: Repertoires were obtained solely post-peak T cell response. The CD4 TCRs associated with vaccination extended across spike and predominated at 160-218 and 743-854. Rises in breadth and depth of Spike-specific TCRs came after two AZD1222 doses. Seropositive AZD1222 recipients at baseline numbered only five or six.

Clones were read by immunoSEQ multiplex PCR, and TCRdb kept only the in-frame ones, dropping some. The sample has about 150,000 clones, 86% seen once. V is TRBV6-5 and J is TRBJ1-1, with D uncertain. The sequencing used peripheral blood, collected on day 0 of MenACWY control vaccination. The TCR comes from an adult in good health. CDR3 DNA: TGTGCCAGCGGGTCGCTCGGCGTGAACACTGAAGCTTTCTTT. Translated, it gives CASGSLGVNTEAFF.